The 15 T cell receptor beta chains below were found in one sample sequenced in a study of radiation and T cells in renal cell carcinoma. This sample's time point: blood 4 weeks post-SBRT, at nephrectomy. Treatment defined: 15 Gy SBRT to primary tumor, nephrectomy 4 weeks later. The method was immunoSEQ multiplex PCR; TCRdb's version includes in-frame clones alone and lacks a portion of them. The sample lists under 200,000 clones, around 89% occurring once. This specimen consisted of blood, obtained from a patient whose treatment included radiotherapy and nephrectomy. These receptors were taken from a woman aged 50 to 60 with renal cell carcinoma.

The V and J genes are TRBV19 and TRBJ2-7; the match to TRBD1 covers 10 bases. Germline V CDR1 and CDR2: LNHDA, SQIVND (reference sequence). The length of the CDR3 is 14 residues. The ends lost 4 bases at V and 5 bases at J; junction bases unmatched: 5. The CDR3 protein is CASSKLGQGHEQYF. The CDR3 bases are TGTGCCAGTAGTAAGTTGGGACAGGGGCACGAGCAGTACTTC.

The V gene is TRBV5-1, the J gene TRBJ2-2; 9 bases line up with TRBD1. With V trimmed by 4 bases and J by 0 bases, 10 bases remained unmatched. Germline CDR1 and CDR2: SGHRS and YFSETQ. The CDR3 has 18 residues. CDR3 in DNA: TGCGCCAGCAGCCGAACCGGGACAGGGATCGCGAACACCGGGGAGCTGTTTTTT. Translated: CASSRTGTGIANTGELFF. Full variable domain (outside the CDR3, taken from reference TRBV5-1 and TRBJ2-2): KAGVTQTPRYLIKTRGQQVTLSCSPISGHRSVSWYQQTPGQGLQFLFEYFSETQRNKGNFPGRFSGRQFSNSRSEMNVSTLELGDSALYLCASSRTGTGIANTGELFFGEGSRLTVL.

The table lists this clone with a few counts. The chain joins TRBV7-9 to TRBJ2-7; TRBD1 is a possible D gene (6 bases). The CDR3 totals 13 residues. Germline V gives CDR1 SEHNR, CDR2 FQNEAQ (reference sequence). V lost 3 bases to trimming and J lost 5 bases, with 11 bases between them. DNA of the CDR3: TGTGCCAGCAGCTTGACAGGCGCGCACGAGCAGTACTTC. It encodes CASSLTGAHEQYF.

The chain links TRBV5-1 to TRBJ1-4; weak D call: TRBD1 (5 bases). V shed 4 bases and J shed 7 bases, with 14 bases lying between them. Germline values: CDR1 SGHRS, CDR2 YFSETQ. The CDR3 length is 14 residues. The CDR3 DNA sequence: TGCGCCAGCAGCCCGGTCCAGGGTGGTGAAAAACTGTTTTTT. This sequence encodes CASSPVQGGEKLFF.

The rearrangement uses TRBV7-8 and TRBJ1-1, with no clear D. This CDR3 has 17 amino acids. Germline values: CDR1 SGHVS, CDR2 FQNEAQ. V was cut by 5 bases and J by 2 bases, with 21 bases left in between. DNA of the CDR3: TGTGCCAGCAGCGCGGAGCATATGGGAGCGTCAAACACTGAAGCTTTCTTT. It codes for CASSAEHMGASNTEAFF.

CDR3 in DNA: TGTGCCAGCAGTTCTACGGGACAGGGTCCCGATTCACCCCTCCACTTT. Residues: CASSSTGQGPDSPLHF. This chain links TRBV28 with TRBJ1-6; 9 bases align to TRBD1. Germline CDR1 is MDHEN and CDR2 is SYDVKM. CDR3 length: 16 amino acids. V lost 4 bases to trimming and J lost 8 bases; unmatched junction nucleotides: 9.

The gene calls are TRBV6-1 and TRBJ2-7; D tentatively fits TRBD1 or TRBD2 (5 bases each). V was cut by 5 bases and J by 1 base, with 15 bases left in between. CDR1 and CDR2 from the germline V gene are MNHNS and SASEGT. The CDR3 has 15 amino acids. The CDR3 DNA is TGTGCCAGCAGTCCGGTACGGGACCCATCCTACGAGCAGTACTTC. Residues: CASSPVRDPSYEQYF.

This sequence joins TRBV5-1 and TRBJ2-5, with TRBD1 identical over 9 bases. This CDR3 has 18 residues. Germline V gene data show CDR1 as SGHRS and CDR2 as YFSETQ. After removal of 0 bases from V and 4 bases from J, the junction contained 13 bases not matched to a gene. This CDR3 is CASSLAEVWDRDGETQYF. The DNA of the CDR3 is TGCGCCAGCAGCTTGGCCGAAGTTTGGGACAGGGATGGAGAGACCCAGTACTTC. The full variable domain, its missing parts supplied by reference TRBV5-1 and TRBJ2-5, is KAGVTQTPRYLIKTRGQQVTLSCSPISGHRSVSWYQQTPGQGLQFLFEYFSETQRNKGNFPGRFSGRQFSNSRSEMNVSTLELGDSALYLCASSLAEVWDRDGETQYFGPGTRLLVL.

This chain uses TRBV6-5 with TRBJ1-1; D call uncertain. This CDR3 comprises 15 residues. Germline V gene sequence: CDR1 MNHEY, CDR2 SVGAGI. The V end was cut by 5 bases, the J end by 0 bases, with 13 bases between. CDR3 nucleotides: TGTGCCAGCAGTCCTGCTGGCAGTATGAACACTGAAGCTTTCTTT. Translating it yields CASSPAGSMNTEAFF.

This clone has just one count. The chain combines TRBV6-6 with TRBJ1-2; no reliable D call. The CDR3 loop spans 14 amino acids. CDR1 is MNHNY, CDR2 SVGAGI, per germline (reference sequence). Trimming stripped 0 bases from V and 2 bases from J, with 7 bases between. Here the CDR3 reads CASSYSTGNYGYTF. The DNA of the CDR3 is TGTGCCAGCAGTTACTCGACTGGGAACTATGGCTACACCTTC.

The J gene is TRBJ2-5, the V gene TRBV7-9, with 8 bases aligning to TRBD2. Germline lookup yields CDR1 SEHNR and CDR2 FQNEAQ (reference sequence). The V segment lost 7 bases and the J segment 2 bases; nucleotides outside the gene matches: 6. There are 14 residues in the CDR3. The chain's CDR3 is CASTSLAGQETQYF. The CDR3 nucleotides read TGTGCCAGCACTTCTTTAGCGGGGCAAGAGACCCAGTACTTC.

The rearrangement joins TRBV7-9 to TRBJ1-1; D remains unclear. Trimming removed 5 bases at V and 2 bases at J, with 18 bases between. Germline V gives CDR1 SEHNR, CDR2 FQNEAQ (reference sequence). This CDR3 is built from 16 residues. The CDR3: CASSPLKGALNTEAFF. CDR3 sequence (DNA): TGTGCCAGCAGCCCGCTTAAGGGCGCCCTCAACACTGAAGCTTTCTTT. Combining the CDR3 with reference TRBV7-9 and TRBJ1-1 gives the whole variable domain DTGVSQNPRHKITKRGQNVTFRCDPISEHNRLYWYRQTLGQGPEFLTYFQNEAQLEKSRLLSDRFSAERPKGSFSTLEIQRTEQGDSAMYLCASSPLKGALNTEAFFGQGTRLTVV.

The V call is TRBV5-5, the J call TRBJ2-2; 13 bases agree with TRBD2. The CDR3 is 16 residues long. V gave up 4 bases and J gave up 7 bases; unmatched junction bases: 7. The germline gives CDR1 SGHKS, CDR2 YYEKEE (reference sequence). The CDR3 sequence is CASSALAGGRGGELFF. DNA of the CDR3: TGTGCCAGCAGCGCACTAGCGGGGGGGCGAGGCGGGGAGCTGTTTTTT.

The sample holds a few counts of this clone. This sequence joins TRBV2 and TRBJ1-1; D is ambiguous. The CDR3 runs to 11 residues. V lost 8 bases to trimming and J lost 3 bases, with 7 bases between them. CDR1 and CDR2 from the germline V gene are SNHLY and FYNNEI. CDR3 coding DNA: TGTGCCAGCGTGGATTACACTGAAGCTTTCTTT. This translates into CASVDYTEAFF.

The chain combines TRBV13 with TRBJ2-5; 10 nucleotides line up with TRBD2. The V segment lost 3 bases and the J segment 5 bases; nucleotides outside the gene matches: 3. CDR3 length equals 14 residues. Germline V gene sequence: CDR1 PRHDT, CDR2 FYEKMQ (reference sequence). The CDR3 region has the DNA TGTGCCAGCAGCTTCCTAGCGGGGGAGGAGACCCAGTACTTC. Its protein product is CASSFLAGEETQYF.